Presented here are 25 T cell receptor beta chains from one specimen sequenced in a study of blood T cell repertoires in COVID-19. Measured with immunoSEQ multiplex PCR; TCRdb has only the in-frame clones, and not every one. In the table there are roughly 190,000 clones, around 82% of which are singletons. Sequencing was done on a sample of peripheral blood. These TCRs come from a human donor with acute or convalescent COVID-19. The donor label of this sample is uncertain.

The gene calls are TRBV9 and TRBJ1-1, with 8 bases that match TRBD1. Germline V gene lookup returns CDR1 SGDLS and CDR2 YYNGEE. V lost 3 bases to trimming and J lost 7 bases; unmatched junction nucleotides: 5. This CDR3 is 13 amino acids long. This CDR3 is CASSGGQGGEAFF. The CDR3 DNA follows: TGTGCCAGCAGCGGCGGACAGGGAGGTGAAGCTTTCTTT.

The gene calls are TRBV5-4 and TRBJ2-7; TRBD2 aligns across 10 bases. The junction had 7 bases not matched to a gene; V was cut back by 2 bases and J by 5 bases. The germline CDR1 and CDR2 sequences are SGHNT and YYREEE (reference sequence). The CDR3 sequence is 15 residues long. The CDR3 sequence: CASSLRASGGHEQYF. DNA for the CDR3: TGTGCCAGCAGCTTAAGGGCTAGCGGGGGCCACGAGCAGTACTTC.

This clone appeared a few times. The chain's CDR3 is CASSPVPVSDTQYF. DNA of the CDR3: TGTGCCAGTAGTCCGGTTCCCGTATCGGATACGCAGTATTTT. This chain uses TRBV19 with TRBJ2-3, with D hard to call. The CDR3 length is 14 residues. The V end was cut by 5 bases, the J end by 6 bases, with 15 bases between. CDR1 and CDR2 from the germline V gene are LNHDA and SQIVND (reference sequence). Complete variable domain (other parts from reference TRBV19 and TRBJ2-3): DGGITQSPKYLFRKEGQNVTLSCEQNLNHDAMYWYRQDPGQGLRLIYYSQIVNDFQKGDIAEGYSVSREKKESFPLTVTSAQKNPTAFYLCASSPVPVSDTQYFGPGTRLTVL.

This clone was recorded only once. The V gene is TRBV19, the J gene TRBJ2-5; weak D call: TRBD1 (5 bases). The CDR3 has 14 residues. The germline V gene has CDR1 LNHDA and CDR2 SQIVND (reference sequence). Trimming removed 1 base from V and 3 bases from J, with 9 bases in between. The CDR3 is CASSIGQTKETQYF. The CDR3 DNA is TGTGCCAGTAGTATAGGACAGACCAAAGAGACCCAGTACTTC.

This chain connects TRBV7-3 to TRBJ2-1, with TRBD2 identical over 12 bases. Germline CDR1 is SGHTA and CDR2 is FQGTGA. The CDR3 consists of 16 residues. V was pared by 5 bases and J by 9 bases, with 11 bases of the junction left unmatched. The CDR3 DNA reads TGTGCCAGCAGCACCAGGACTAGCGGGATTTCCGGTGAGCAGTTCTTC. Encoded protein: CASSTRTSGISGEQFF.

This clone came up once. Within the sample, other DNA sequences also encode this same CDR3. The CDR3 loop is CASSLPGSGNTIYF. DNA of the CDR3: TGTGCCAGCAGCCTCCCCGGCTCTGGAAACACCATATATTTT. The V gene is TRBV5-6, the J gene TRBJ1-3; no firm D call. V lost 4 bases, J lost 0 bases, and 8 bases lay in between. Germline CDR1 reads SGHDT; CDR2 reads YYEEEE. This CDR3 spans 14 amino acids.

A single count supports this clone. The chain carries TRBV5-1 and TRBJ2-1; possible D gene TRBD1, 8 bases. V lost 3 bases and J 5 bases, leaving 15 bases between the germline ends. Germline CDR1 reads SGHRS; CDR2 reads YFSETQ. The CDR3 is 15 residues long. This CDR3 reads CASSSTGGEHNEQFF. Written as DNA, the CDR3 is TGCGCCAGCAGCTCTACAGGGGGGGAACACAATGAGCAGTTCTTC.

This clone was observed a single time. The chain combines TRBV28 with TRBJ1-1; TRBD1 matches at 7 bases. Germline V gene sequence: CDR1 MDHEN, CDR2 SYDVKM. The CDR3 has 13 amino acids. The trim removed 10 bases at V and 1 base at J, leaving 6 bases unmatched. The CDR3 sequence is CATITGANTEAFF. The CDR3 DNA reads TGTGCCACTATCACAGGGGCGAACACTGAAGCTTTCTTT.

This clone was counted a few times. The rearrangement uses TRBV19 and TRBJ2-1; 12 positions match TRBD1. The CDR3 length is 16 residues. The junction had 12 bases not matched to a gene; V was cut back by 5 bases and J by 10 bases. CDR1 is LNHDA and CDR2 is SQIVND in the germline V gene (reference sequence). CDR3 DNA sequence: TGTGCCAGTAGTGCCCATCCGGGACAGGGGGCAGACGAGCAGTTCTTC. This encodes CASSAHPGQGADEQFF.

This clone was recorded a few times. This rearrangement joins TRBV6-2 or TRBV6-3 to TRBJ1-1; D is possibly TRBD1 (6 bases). The CDR3 contains 13 residues. Germline V gene sequence: CDR1 MNHEY, CDR2 SVGEGT. V was trimmed by 2 bases and J by 6 bases, leaving 10 bases between them. Written as DNA, the CDR3 is TGTGCCAGCAGTTACACACAGGGTTCTGAAGCTTTCTTT. Amino acids: CASSYTQGSEAFF.

The chain uses TRBV4-1 and TRBJ1-2; TRBD1 agrees at 10 bases. V shed 1 base, J shed 5 bases, and the junction held 1 base outside the gene matches. Per germline, CDR1 MGHRA and CDR2 YSYEKL. This CDR3 spans 14 amino acids. The CDR3 is CASSQGQGAYGYTF. The CDR3 region has the DNA TGCGCCAGCAGCCAAGGACAGGGGGCTTATGGCTACACCTTC.

J is TRBJ1-2 and V is TRBV25-1; tentative D call: TRBD1 (6 bases). V was clipped by 1 base and J by 1 base, with 7 bases between them. The CDR3 has 14 residues. In germline, CDR1 is MGHDK, CDR2 SYGVNS. Written as DNA, the CDR3 is TGTGCCAGCAGTGAATCGGGACATAACTATGGCTACACCTTC. This encodes CASSESGHNYGYTF.

The chain couples TRBV14 to TRBJ2-3, with D tentatively TRBD2 (6 bases). V dropped 4 bases and J dropped 10 bases, with 27 bases sitting between them. Germline CDR1 reads SGHDN; CDR2 reads FVKESK. CDR3 length: 17 residues. CDR3 loop: CASSPKGAGGSPGAQYF. DNA of the CDR3: TGTGCCAGCAGCCCTAAGGGTGCGGGCGGCAGCCCGGGGGCGCAGTATTTT.

V gene TRBV5-1 combines with J gene TRBJ1-2, with D tentatively TRBD1 (6 bases). Germline V gene lookup returns CDR1 SGHRS and CDR2 YFSETQ. Trimming left V 4 bases short and J 1 base short, with 11 bases between. This CDR3 contains 14 residues. This CDR3 reads CASSTGTSNYGYTF. DNA for the CDR3: TGCGCCAGCAGCACCGGGACAAGTAACTATGGCTACACCTTC.

The V call is TRBV19, the J call TRBJ1-5, with TRBD1 matching 8 bases. Per germline, CDR1 LNHDA and CDR2 SQIVND (reference sequence). V lost 6 bases and J lost 6; bases outside the gene matches: 7. This CDR3 is 14 amino acids long. In nucleotides, the CDR3 is TGTGCCAGTAGGCCCGGACAGGGTGGTCAGCCCCAGCATTTT. This gives the protein CASRPGQGGQPQHF.

The rearrangement joins TRBV29-1 to TRBJ1-4, with D maybe TRBD1 (5 bases). This CDR3 has 12 residues. Per the germline V gene, CDR1 is SQVTM and CDR2 is ANQGSEA. Trimming shortened V by 5 bases and J by 7 bases, and 11 bases separated the two germline ends. In nucleotides, the CDR3 is TGCAGCGTTCAAAGGGGTGGTGAAAAACTGTTTTTT. It specifies CSVQRGGEKLFF. Complete variable domain (other parts from reference TRBV29-1 and TRBJ1-4): SAVISQKPSRDICQRGTSLTIQCQVDSQVTMMFWYRQQPGQSLTLIATANQGSEATYESGFVIDKFPISRPNLTFSTLTVSNMSPEDSSIYLCSVQRGGEKLFFGSGTQLSVL.

The rearrangement uses TRBV7-9 and TRBJ1-3; possible D gene TRBD1, 6 bases. V lost 2 bases and J lost 0, with 11 bases in between. In germline, CDR1 is SEHNR, CDR2 FQNEAQ (reference sequence). The CDR3 extends over 16 amino acids. In nucleotides, the CDR3 is TGTGCCAGCAGCTTAACGACAGGAGTCTCTGGAAACACCATATATTTT. Its protein product is CASSLTTGVSGNTIYF.

V usage is TRBV29-1 and J usage is TRBJ1-1, with a weak D call TRBD1 (5 bases). The CDR3 totals 10 residues. Germline V gene data show CDR1 as SQVTM and CDR2 as ANQGSEA. Trimming left V 7 bases short and J 12 bases short, with 15 bases between. CDR3 loop: CSGGDSLTFF. The CDR3 region has the DNA TGCAGCGGGGGGGACTCCTTGACTTTCTTT.

The rearrangement uses TRBV5-1 and TRBJ2-6; perhaps TRBD1 as D (5 bases). This CDR3 has 17 amino acids. The V and J ends lost 0 bases and 2 bases respectively, with 12 bases between them. The V gene's germline CDR1 is SGHRS and CDR2 YFSETQ. CDR3 DNA: TGCGCCAGCAGCTTGGCCCCTTTGACAGCTGGGGCCAACGTCCTGACTTTC. Amino acids: CASSLAPLTAGANVLTF.

The J gene is TRBJ2-2, the V gene TRBV3-1 (or the pseudogene TRBV3-2); possibly TRBD2 for D (5 bases). Between the trimmed V and J ends, which lost 4 bases and 7 bases, there was a span of 19 bases. The V gene's germline CDR1 is LGHDT and CDR2 YNNKEL (reference sequence). The CDR3 totals 16 residues. The CDR3 DNA is TGTGCCAGCAGCCGCCCAGGATCGTTCCGGGGCGGGGAGCTGTTTTTT. It specifies CASSRPGSFRGGELFF.

The rearrangement uses TRBV2 and TRBJ2-5; D perhaps matches TRBD1 (6 bases). V was clipped by 1 base and J by 4 bases, with 16 bases between them. Germline CDR1 and CDR2: SNHLY and FYNNEI. The CDR3 has 16 residues. CDR3 DNA: TGTGCCAGCAGTGAAGGGGGACAACCCATTAGAGAGACCCAGTACTTC. It encodes CASSEGGQPIRETQYF.

J is TRBJ2-5 and V is TRBV5-4; 7 bases agree with TRBD1. The CDR3 runs 15 residues. With 7 bases clipped from V and 6 bases from J, the junction kept 15 bases outside the gene matches. Germline CDR1 SGHNT, CDR2 YYREEE (reference sequence). For the CDR3, the DNA is TGTGCCAGCGCTACCGGGGACAGTAAAATGAAGACCCAGTACTTC. Translation: CASATGDSKMKTQYF.

The CDR3 DNA sequence: TGTGCCAGCAGCTCGGGCCGGGGAGATGAAGCTTTCTTT. Translated: CASSSGRGDEAFF. The chain employs TRBV5-6 and TRBJ1-1, with D uncertain. Germline V gene data show CDR1 as SGHDT and CDR2 as YYEEEE. The CDR3 sequence is 13 residues long. V was trimmed by 3 bases and J by 7 bases, leaving 13 bases between them. Using reference TRBV5-6 and TRBJ1-1 for the parts outside the CDR3, the full variable domain is DAGVTQSPTHLIKTRGQQVTLRCSPKSGHDTVSWYQQALGQGPQFIFQYYEEEERQRGNFPDRFSGHQFPNYSSELNVNALLLGDSALYLCASSSGRGDEAFFGQGTRLTVV.

This clone came up a few times. The rearrangement joins TRBV6-5 to TRBJ2-7; 9 bases are shared with TRBD1. Germline V gives CDR1 MNHEY, CDR2 SVGAGI. V lost 6 bases to trimming and J lost 0 bases; unmatched junction nucleotides: 6. The CDR3 loop spans 15 amino acids. The CDR3 coding sequence is TGTGCCAGCAGACCGACAGGGGGAAGCTCCTACGAGCAGTACTTC. As protein: CASRPTGGSSYEQYF.

The chain couples TRBV9 to TRBJ1-2; 10 nucleotides match TRBD1. Germline V lookup: CDR1 SGDLS, CDR2 YYNGEE. Germline trimming cut 1 base from V and 5 bases from J; bases unmatched to any gene: 2. The CDR3 contains 14 residues. The CDR3 loop reads CASSVTGQGYGYTF. The CDR3 DNA follows: TGTGCCAGCAGCGTAACGGGACAGGGGTATGGCTACACCTTC.